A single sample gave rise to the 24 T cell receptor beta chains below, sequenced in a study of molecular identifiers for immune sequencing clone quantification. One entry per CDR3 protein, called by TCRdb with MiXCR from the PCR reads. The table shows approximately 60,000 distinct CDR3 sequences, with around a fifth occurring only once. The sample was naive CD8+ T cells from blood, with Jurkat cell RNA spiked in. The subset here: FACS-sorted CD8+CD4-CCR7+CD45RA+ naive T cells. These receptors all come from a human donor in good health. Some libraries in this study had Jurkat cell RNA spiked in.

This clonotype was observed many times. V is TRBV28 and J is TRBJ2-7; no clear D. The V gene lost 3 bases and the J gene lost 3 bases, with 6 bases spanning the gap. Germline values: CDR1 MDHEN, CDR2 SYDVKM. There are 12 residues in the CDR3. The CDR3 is CASSFSGYEQYF. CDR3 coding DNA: TGTGCCAGCAGTTTCTCCGGCTACGAGCAGTACTTC.

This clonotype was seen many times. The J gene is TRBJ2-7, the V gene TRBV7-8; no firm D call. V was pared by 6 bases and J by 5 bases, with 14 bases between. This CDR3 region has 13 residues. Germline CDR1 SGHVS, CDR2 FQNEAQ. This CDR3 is CASSSRTPHEQYF. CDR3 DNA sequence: TGTGCCAGCAGTAGCCGGACGCCCCACGAGCAGTACTTC.

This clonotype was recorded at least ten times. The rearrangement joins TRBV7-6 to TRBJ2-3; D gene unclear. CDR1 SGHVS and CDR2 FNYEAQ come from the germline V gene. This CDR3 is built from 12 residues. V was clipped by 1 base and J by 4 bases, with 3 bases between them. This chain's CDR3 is CASSLGPDTQYF. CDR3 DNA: TGTGCCAGCAGCTTAGGGCCAGATACGCAGTATTTT.

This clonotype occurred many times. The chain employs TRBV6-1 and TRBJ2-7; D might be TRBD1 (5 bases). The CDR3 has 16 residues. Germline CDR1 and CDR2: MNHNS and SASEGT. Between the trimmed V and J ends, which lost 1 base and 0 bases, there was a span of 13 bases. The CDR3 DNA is TGTGCCAGCAGTGAAGTCTGGAGACAGAGCTCCTACGAGCAGTACTTC. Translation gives CASSEVWRQSSYEQYF.

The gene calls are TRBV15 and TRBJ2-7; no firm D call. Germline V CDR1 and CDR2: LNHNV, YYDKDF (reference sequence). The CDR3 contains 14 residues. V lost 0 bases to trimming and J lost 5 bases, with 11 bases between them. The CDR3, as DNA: TGTGCCACCAGCAGAGATTGGCTGGGTCACGAGCAGTACTTC. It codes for CATSRDWLGHEQYF. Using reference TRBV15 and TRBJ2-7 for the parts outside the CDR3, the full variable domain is DAMVIQNPRYQVTQFGKPVTLSCSQTLNHNVMYWYQQKSSQAPKLLFHYYDKDFNNEADTPDNFQSRRPNTSFCFLDIRSPGLGDTAMYLCATSRDWLGHEQYFGPGTRLTVT.

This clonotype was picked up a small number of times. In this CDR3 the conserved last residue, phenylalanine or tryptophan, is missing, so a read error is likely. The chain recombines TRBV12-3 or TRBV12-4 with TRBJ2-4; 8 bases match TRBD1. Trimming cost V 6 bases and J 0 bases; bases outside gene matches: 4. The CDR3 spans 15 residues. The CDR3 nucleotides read TGTGCCAGCAGAGGACAGGGACTAGCCAAAAACATTCAGTACCTC. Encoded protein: CASRGQGLAKNIQYL.

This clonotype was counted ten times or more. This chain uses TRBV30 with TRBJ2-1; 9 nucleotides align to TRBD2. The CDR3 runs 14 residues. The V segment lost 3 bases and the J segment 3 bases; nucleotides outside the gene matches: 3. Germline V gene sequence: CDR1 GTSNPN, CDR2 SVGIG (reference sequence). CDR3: CAWSGLANYNEQFF. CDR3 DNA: TGTGCCTGGAGCGGACTAGCGAACTACAATGAGCAGTTCTTC.

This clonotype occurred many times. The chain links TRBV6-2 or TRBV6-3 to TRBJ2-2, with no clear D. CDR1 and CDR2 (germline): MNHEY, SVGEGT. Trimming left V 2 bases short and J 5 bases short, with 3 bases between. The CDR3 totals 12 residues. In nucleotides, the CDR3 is TGTGCCAGCAGTTACATTACCGGGGAGCTGTTTTTT. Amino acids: CASSYITGELFF.

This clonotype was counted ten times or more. CDR3 residues: CASSVYPGLAGSYEQYF. The CDR3 DNA sequence: TGTGCCAGCAGCGTATATCCGGGACTTGCTGGGTCCTACGAGCAGTACTTC. This chain connects TRBV9 to TRBJ2-7, with D perhaps matching TRBD2 (6 bases). V was trimmed by 1 base and J by 1 base, leaving 18 bases between them. The CDR3 has 17 residues. Germline-derived CDR1 and CDR2 are SGDLS and YYNGEE.

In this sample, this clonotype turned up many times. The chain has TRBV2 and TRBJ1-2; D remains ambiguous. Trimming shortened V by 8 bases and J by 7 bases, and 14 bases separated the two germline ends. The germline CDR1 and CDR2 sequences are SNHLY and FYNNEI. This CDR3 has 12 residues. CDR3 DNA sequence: TGTGCCAGCCTGACGAGTTCGGCTGGCTACACCTTC. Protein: CASLTSSAGYTF.

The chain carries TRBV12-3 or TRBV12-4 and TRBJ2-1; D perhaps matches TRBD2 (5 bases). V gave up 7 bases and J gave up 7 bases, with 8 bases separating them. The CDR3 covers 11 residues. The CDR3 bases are TGTGCCAGCAACCCGGGGAATGAGCAGTTCTTC. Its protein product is CASNPGNEQFF.

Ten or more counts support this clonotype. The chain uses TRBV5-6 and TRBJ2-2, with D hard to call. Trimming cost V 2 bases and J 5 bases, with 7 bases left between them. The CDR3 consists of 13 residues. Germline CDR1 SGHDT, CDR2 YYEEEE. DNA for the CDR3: TGTGCCAGCAGCTTTCCTATTACCGGGGAGCTGTTTTTT. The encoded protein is CASSFPITGELFF.

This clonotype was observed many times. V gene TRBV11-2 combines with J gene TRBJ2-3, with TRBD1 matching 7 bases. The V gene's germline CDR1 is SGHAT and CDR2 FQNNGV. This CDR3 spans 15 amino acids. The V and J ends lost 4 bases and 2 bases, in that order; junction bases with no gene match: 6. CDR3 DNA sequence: TGTGCCAGCAGCTCGATACAGGGGAACACAGATACGCAGTATTTT. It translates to CASSSIQGNTDTQYF.

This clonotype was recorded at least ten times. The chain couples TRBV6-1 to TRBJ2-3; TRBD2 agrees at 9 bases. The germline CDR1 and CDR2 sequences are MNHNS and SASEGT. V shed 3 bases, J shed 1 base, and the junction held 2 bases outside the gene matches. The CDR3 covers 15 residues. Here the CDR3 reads CASSEEREGTDTQYF. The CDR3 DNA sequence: TGTGCCAGCAGTGAGGAGCGGGAGGGCACAGATACGCAGTATTTT.

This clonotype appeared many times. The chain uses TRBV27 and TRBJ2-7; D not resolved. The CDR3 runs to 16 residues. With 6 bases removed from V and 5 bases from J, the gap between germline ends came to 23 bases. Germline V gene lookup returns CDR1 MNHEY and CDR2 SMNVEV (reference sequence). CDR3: CASSTDWAGLGDEQYF. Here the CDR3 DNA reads TGTGCCAGCAGCACGGATTGGGCCGGCCTGGGCGACGAGCAGTACTTC.

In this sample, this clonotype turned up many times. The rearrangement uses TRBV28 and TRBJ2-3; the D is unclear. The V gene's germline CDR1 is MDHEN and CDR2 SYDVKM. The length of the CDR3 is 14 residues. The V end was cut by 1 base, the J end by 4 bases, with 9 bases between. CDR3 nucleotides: TGTGCCAGCAGTTTATTGTTCAACCCAGATACGCAGTATTTT. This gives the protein CASSLLFNPDTQYF. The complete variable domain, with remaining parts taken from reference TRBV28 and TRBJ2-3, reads DVKVTQSSRYLVKRTGEKVFLECVQDMDHENMFWYRQDPGLGLRLIYFSYDVKMKEKGDIPEGYSVSREKKERFSLILESASTNQTSMYLCASSLLFNPDTQYFGPGTRLTVL.

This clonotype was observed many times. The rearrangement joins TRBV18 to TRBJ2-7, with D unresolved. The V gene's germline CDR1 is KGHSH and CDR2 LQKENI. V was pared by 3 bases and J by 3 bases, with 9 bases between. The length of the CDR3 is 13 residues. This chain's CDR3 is CASSPTDNYEQYF. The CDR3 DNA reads TGTGCCAGCTCACCTACCGACAACTACGAGCAGTACTTC.

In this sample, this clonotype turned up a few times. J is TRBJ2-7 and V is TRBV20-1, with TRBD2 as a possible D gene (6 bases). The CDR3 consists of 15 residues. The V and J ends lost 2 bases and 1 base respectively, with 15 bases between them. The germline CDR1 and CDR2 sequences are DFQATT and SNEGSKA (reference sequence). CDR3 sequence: CSARYAGIASYEQYF. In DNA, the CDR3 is TGCAGTGCTAGATATGCGGGGATTGCTTCCTACGAGCAGTACTTC.

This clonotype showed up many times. This CDR3 reads CASSTGVYGYTF. The CDR3 bases are TGTGCCAGCAGCACAGGAGTCTATGGCTACACCTTC. V usage is TRBV11-2 and J usage is TRBJ1-2; D might be TRBD1 (5 bases). Trimming cost V 5 bases and J 4 bases, with 8 bases left between them. Germline V lookup: CDR1 SGHAT, CDR2 FQNNGV. The CDR3 extends over 12 amino acids.

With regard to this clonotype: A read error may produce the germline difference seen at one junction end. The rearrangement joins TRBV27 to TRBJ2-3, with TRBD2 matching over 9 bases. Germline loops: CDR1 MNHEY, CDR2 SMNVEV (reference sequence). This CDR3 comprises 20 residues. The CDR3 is CASSYTRRETSGPSTGTQYF. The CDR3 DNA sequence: TGTGCCAGCAGTTATACTAGGAGGGAGACTAGCGGCCCTAGCACAGGTACGCAGTATTTT.

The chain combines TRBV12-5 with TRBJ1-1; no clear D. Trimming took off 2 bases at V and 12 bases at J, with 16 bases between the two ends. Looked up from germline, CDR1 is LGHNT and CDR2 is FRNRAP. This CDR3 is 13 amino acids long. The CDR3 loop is CASGLIEDGPTFF. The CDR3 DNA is TGTGCTAGTGGTTTGATAGAAGACGGGCCGACTTTCTTT.

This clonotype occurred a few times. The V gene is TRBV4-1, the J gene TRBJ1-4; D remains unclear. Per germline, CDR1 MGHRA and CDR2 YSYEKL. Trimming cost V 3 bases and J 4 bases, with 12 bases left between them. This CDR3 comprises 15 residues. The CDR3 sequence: CASSQDRGSNEKLFF. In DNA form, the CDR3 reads TGCGCCAGCAGCCAGGACCGGGGTAGTAATGAAAAACTGTTTTTT.

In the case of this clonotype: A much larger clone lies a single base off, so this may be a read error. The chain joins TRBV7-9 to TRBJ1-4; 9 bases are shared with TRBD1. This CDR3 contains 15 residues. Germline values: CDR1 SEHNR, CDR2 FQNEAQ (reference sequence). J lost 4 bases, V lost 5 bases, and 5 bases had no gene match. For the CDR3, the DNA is TGTGCCAGCAGCGCCTGGACAGGGGATAATGAAAAACTGTTTTTT. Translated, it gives CASSAWTGDNEKLFF.

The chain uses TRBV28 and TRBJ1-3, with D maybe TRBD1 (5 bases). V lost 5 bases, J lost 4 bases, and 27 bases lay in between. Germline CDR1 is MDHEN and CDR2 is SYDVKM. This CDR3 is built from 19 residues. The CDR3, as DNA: TGTGCCAGCAGTACACCCTTAGCATGGACAAGCGAGACCGGAAACACCATATATTTT. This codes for CASSTPLAWTSETGNTIYF.